Listed here are 12 T cell receptor beta chains from one sample, sequenced in a study of shared clonotypes between healthy human individuals. The data were produced by immunoSEQ multiplex PCR, yet TCRdb's version contains in-frame clones alone and is incomplete. The data hold about 1.1 million clones, with around 78% observed a single time. Sequenced: memory CD4+ T cells from PBMCs. The sample's subset: CD45RA-negative fraction. The receptor source for this set is a man aged 18 to 29 in good health. Some clones in this sample may be carry-over from other donors' samples.

The V gene is TRBV7-3, the J gene TRBJ2-3; D is unclear. The CDR3 sequence is 14 residues long. Trimming took off 5 bases at V and 0 bases at J, with 9 bases between the two ends. Per germline, CDR1 SGHTA and CDR2 FQGTGA. Here the CDR3 reads CASSQQSSTDTQYF. The CDR3 coding sequence is TGTGCCAGCAGCCAACAGTCTAGCACAGATACGCAGTATTTT.

The rearrangement uses TRBV5-8 and TRBJ2-3; TRBD2 matches at 13 bases. V lost 4 bases to trimming and J lost 1 base; unmatched junction nucleotides: 12. This CDR3 is built from 19 residues. Germline V lookup: CDR1 SGHTS, CDR2 YDEGEE. CDR3 bases: TGTGCCAGCAGCCCCCAAAGGACTAGCGGGAGTGCACGCACAGATACGCAGTATTTT. Translation: CASSPQRTSGSARTDTQYF.

Points on this clone: The same CDR3 also results from other DNA sequences found in this sample. This sequence joins TRBV5-8 and TRBJ1-4; TRBD1 is a possible D gene (5 bases). Trimming removed 4 bases at V and 4 bases at J, with 11 bases between. Germline V gene lookup returns CDR1 SGHTS and CDR2 YDEGEE. The CDR3 covers 14 residues. CDR3 nucleotides: TGTGCCAGCAGCCCGGGGCAGCTTAATGAAAAACTGTTTTTT. As protein: CASSPGQLNEKLFF.

This clone is a singleton in its sample. The chain couples TRBV7-2 to TRBJ2-7; 7 positions agree with TRBD1. V shed 2 bases, J shed 2 bases, and the junction held 9 bases outside the gene matches. Germline CDR1 SGHTA, CDR2 FQGNSA. The CDR3 length is 16 residues. CDR3 protein: CASSLKGTAGPYEQYF. Here the CDR3 DNA reads TGTGCCAGCAGCTTAAAGGGGACAGCTGGTCCCTACGAGCAGTACTTC.

J is TRBJ1-1 and V is TRBV7-6, with TRBD1 as a possible D gene (6 bases). From germline, CDR1 is SGHVS and CDR2 FNYEAQ. The V end was cut by 2 bases, the J end by 1 base, with 20 bases between. The CDR3 is made up of 18 amino acids. The CDR3 loop reads CASSLKGGRGAGNTEAFF. DNA for the CDR3: TGTGCCAGCAGCTTAAAAGGGGGAAGGGGGGCTGGGAACACTGAAGCTTTCTTT.

The chain has TRBV30 and TRBJ2-7, with 10 positions matching TRBD1. There are 12 residues in the CDR3. Germline trimming cut 5 bases from V and 4 bases from J; bases unmatched to any gene: 2. Germline V CDR1 and CDR2: GTSNPN, SVGIG (reference sequence). The CDR3 region has the DNA TGTGCCTGGGGGGACAGGGGTTACGAGCAGTACTTC. As protein: CAWGDRGYEQYF.

The chain is built from TRBV5-1 and TRBJ1-2; 7 nucleotides align to TRBD1. The CDR3 has 14 residues. Unmatched junction bases numbered 7, after V lost 4 bases and J lost 4 bases. Germline lookup yields CDR1 SGHRS and CDR2 YFSETQ. This chain's CDR3 is CASSHGQAPYGYTF. The CDR3 bases are TGCGCCAGCAGCCATGGACAGGCGCCCTATGGCTACACCTTC.

This clone has only a few counts. The chain has TRBV5-1 and TRBJ2-5, with TRBD2 identical over 7 bases. The CDR3 loop spans 15 amino acids. J gave up 0 bases and V 1 base, and 3 bases lay outside the gene matches. In germline, CDR1 is SGHRS, CDR2 YFSETQ. The CDR3 sequence is CASSLKAGDQETQYF. The CDR3 DNA follows: TGCGCCAGCAGCTTGAAGGCGGGAGACCAAGAGACCCAGTACTTC.

The V call is TRBV10-3, the J call TRBJ2-5; D may match TRBD1 or TRBD2 (5 bases each). Looked up from germline, CDR1 is ENHRY and CDR2 is SYGVKD. The CDR3 consists of 15 residues. The V and J ends lost 10 bases and 2 bases respectively, with 20 bases between them. CDR3 bases: TGTGCCACCCTGATGGGGGTCGCGGAGCAAGAGACCCAGTACTTC. It yields the protein CATLMGVAEQETQYF.

Many counts were recorded for this clone. Distinct nucleotide sequences in the sample also encode this CDR3. The chain recombines TRBV6-5 with TRBJ1-2, with D uncertain. This CDR3 comprises 12 residues. Deletions cut 4 bases from V and 4 bases from J, with 7 bases between. Germline CDR1 and CDR2: MNHEY and SVGAGI. CDR3 region: CASSSGSYGYTF. The CDR3 bases are TGTGCCAGCAGTTCAGGCAGCTATGGCTACACCTTC.

The genes are TRBV28 and TRBJ2-1, with 13 bases fitting TRBD2. The CDR3 has 13 residues. Germline V gene lookup returns CDR1 MDHEN and CDR2 SYDVKM. As DNA, the CDR3 is TGTGCGTCAGGACTAGCGGGAGACAATGAGCAGTTCTTC. It is translated as CASGLAGDNEQFF.

The chain recombines TRBV12-1 with TRBJ2-7; the table's TRBD1 call for D was not verified on the DNA. TRBV12-1 is a known pseudogene. The length of the CDR3 is 16 residues. The CDR3 DNA follows: TGTGCCAGCAGCTTTCTCGCAGGGCCGATAAAATACGAGCAGTACTTC. Protein sequence: CASSFLAGPIKYEQYF.